This entry features one T cell receptor (beta chain) sequence. There are many counts of this clone. It lacks a known antigen. The read ends 3 residues before the CDR3 terminus; that terminus is restored from the germline J gene. This sample stems from a study of T cell clonality in common variable immunodeficiency (dated by TCRdb to 2015 to 2017). CVID was diagnosed by standard criteria: serum IgG, IgA and/or IgM reduced below normal range, plus specific antibody deficiency. There were about 45 subjects in the CVID group (roughly 30 male and about 15 female), ranging in age from about 8 to 64 years, with a mean age of about 40. Most of the CVID patients and most of the healthy controls were of Caucasian heritage. Replacement immunoglobulin therapy had been administered to all CVID subjects for at least one year at the time of study participation. No CVID subject was ill or taking immunomodulatory or immunosuppressive medication when blood was collected. Heparinized peripheral whole blood samples of about 4.5 to 8.5 ml were collected from each donor. Genomic DNA from adults with common variable immune deficiency (CVID) and from healthy adult controls was used for sequencing of TCRbeta CDR3 repertoires. Diluted blood was subjected to density centrifugation over Hypaque 1077 or Ficoll-Paque for isolation of peripheral blood mononuclear cells. Unsorted mononuclear cells served as the source of genomic DNA, which was extracted either by Qiagen column purification or by a centrifugation-based method.

From the germline V gene, CDR1 is MNHEY and CDR2 is SVGEGT. Between the V and J ends, shortened by 6 bases and 7 bases respectively, the junction contains 18 bases. The CDR3 runs 15 residues from the cysteine to the phenylalanine. Shown are 36 bases from within the CDR3, in frame from base 1. Results the study describes overall, beyond this receptor: According to the authors, figuring out what caused the increased clonality in CVID would require sequencing the repertoires of T cell subpopulations. Differences among patients in the CVID cohort limited the correlations between repertoire features and clinical complications. TCRbeta clonality was higher in CVID subjects than in healthy controls (t-test p = 0.018), and the increase was most characteristic of about a third of subjects. Even though DNA input was the same, control samples had an average of approximately 82,000 unique sequences each, compared with roughly 32,000 in CVID samples. CVID subjects shared fewer TCRbeta clones with each other than healthy controls did (p < 0.0001). Reportedly, TCRbeta sequences from CVID had fewer deletions and N-nucleotide insertions, and highly modified clones with 13 or more V deletions were absent from CVID.

CVID samples and control samples contributed equivalent amounts of genomic DNA as sequencing input. For every sample, a 60 bp segment covering the rearranged TCRbeta CDR3 region was amplified and then sequenced. The immunoSEQ assay, a bias-corrected multiplex PCR combined with high-throughput sequencing, was used to amplify TCRbeta. The paper's data handling went like this. Every unique nucleotide sequence counted as a clone and was annotated with V, D and J genes, copy number and frequency. Sequences were labeled productive if in frame, and non-productive if out of frame or containing stop codons. Clonality was calculated from Shannon's entropy as previously described. Mean CDR3 Kyte-Doolittle hydropathy was derived from the predicted amino acid sequences of productive clones. Using the R hclust function, scaled V gene usage was clustered hierarchically with Manhattan distance and complete linkage. Clone sharing by CDR3 amino acid sequence was assessed by resampling 12 repertoires per group over 100 rounds. Repertoires were searched for 60 to 80 published EBV-specific and some 240 published CMV-specific TCRbeta sequences. A couple of CVID samples that yielded fewer than 10,000 sequences were excluded from the analysis, so around 40 CVID repertoires were retained. As stored in TCRdb, this immuneACCESS dataset retains in-frame rearrangements with V and J assigned. A fraction of the clones does not appear; measured against another copy, unresolved V genes explain less than half of the discrepancy, and the remainder lacks a known reason. V and J calls and clone size follow that table, whereas D and trimming were derived from the DNA. The table records about 19,000 clones for this sample, and not one of them appears only once. The top ten constitute less than 8% of the sample.

The receptor was isolated from a human donor with common variable immunodeficiency. What was sequenced was peripheral blood mononuclear cells. The chain links TRBV6-2 or TRBV6-3 with TRBJ1-4, with the D gene not clear enough to name. CDR3 loop: CASRPRGLEGEKLFF. CDR3 DNA (partial): TGTGCCAGCAGGCCGCGGGGTCTAGAAGGTGAAAAA.